This T cell receptor beta chain was sequenced during a study of T cells in Graves' hyperthyroidism and ophthalmopathy. The table lists this clonotype with a few counts. As yet, its antigen is unknown. Study-level points and caveats: Blood also carried most thyroid clonotypes expanded above 0.001.

The CDR3 loop spans 15 amino acids. Germline CDR1 SGHNT, CDR2 YYREEE (reference sequence). With 4 bases clipped from V and 1 base from J, the junction kept 6 bases outside the gene matches. The patients, who ranged from 18 to 65 in age, presented with newly diagnosed hyperthyroidism lasting under 2 months. Before ophthalmopathy appeared, progressors gave blood at initial hyperthyroidism diagnosis. The source of the PBMCs was around 9 ml of fresh peripheral blood. Amplification yielded TCR beta CDR3 regions, with RNA transcripts as the source. In the first-round RT-PCR of the TCR CDR3, the HTBI primer set was used. TCRdb reanalysed the multiplex PCR reads using MiXCR and keeps one entry per CDR3 protein. The table records about 720,000 distinct CDR3 sequences, around 20% of them present only once.

This TCR was recovered from a woman between 50 and 59 years old with Graves' hyperthyroidism that later progressed to Graves' ophthalmopathy. Sequenced sample: blood. J is TRBJ2-5 and V is TRBV5-4; 8 nucleotides match TRBD1. The CDR3 sequence is CASSLQTGVQETQYF. In DNA, the CDR3 is TGTGCCAGCAGCCTTCAGACAGGGGTCCAAGAGACCCAGTACTTC.